Listed below are T cell receptor beta chains from one sample, sequenced in a study of T-cell reconstitution after alpha-beta-depleted transplantation in children. TCRdb independently ran MiXCR on the PCR reads; one entry per CDR3 protein. The sample lists fewer than 550,000 distinct CDR3 sequences; about an eighth were seen once. The sequencing used PBMCs, mostly from graft donor cells, collected 180 days after TCRalphabeta/CD19-depleted stem cell transplant. The receptors were sampled from a female patient aged 2-10 years who had a stem cell transplant for aplastic anemia, so the T cells may come from the graft donor. Both conserved end residues are part of each CDR3.

V,CDR3
TRBV6-1,CASKKRSDRVTGELFF
TRBV5-1,CASSPLAGSETQYF
TRBV7-3,CASSLMVLAGDADTQYF
TRBV29-1,CSAGVAGVADTQYF
TRBV29-1,CSVLRTGQGDEQFF
TRBV19,CASKLDRGNYGYTF
TRBV24-1,CATSAPGHSNTEAFF
TRBV20-1,CSARDPLGGLAYEQYF
TRBV7-2,CASSLGGQNSNGYTF
TRBV29-1,CSVEKGSGDINEQFF
TRBV7-2,CASSTQTGSYNEQFF
TRBV6-1,CASTKSGANVLTF
TRBV27,CASRSSSVSTDTQYF
TRBV4-3,CASSQGQLHGYTF
TRBV18,CAARTENNEQFF
TRBV10-1,CASSESLTGRTGELFF
TRBV7-3,CASSLRVSSGREEQFF
TRBV6-1,CASRVQGTSPLHF
TRBV6-6,CASSYIGNQPQHF
TRBV29-1,CSGMNTEAFF